Shown below are 14 T cell receptor beta chains from a single sample sequenced in a study of cytomegalovirus exposure and HLA in healthy donors. PCR used 60 Vbeta primers and 13 Jbeta primers. Assay used: immunoSEQ multiplex PCR; TCRdb lists only in-frame clones, some missing. The sample consists of roughly 150,000 clones, roughly 9.8% of them appearing once. The sample taken for sequencing was PBMCs. These receptors all come from a man aged 45-65 years in good health and CMV-seronegative.

This clone was detected a few times. J is TRBJ1-2 and V is TRBV7-3; 7 nucleotides agree with TRBD1. The CDR3 contains 13 residues. The V and J ends lost 5 bases and 8 bases, in that order; junction bases with no gene match: 8. Germline V lookup: CDR1 SGHTA, CDR2 FQGTGA. The DNA of the CDR3 is TGTGCCAGCAGCCCTGATACAGGGGAAGGCTACACCTTC. This translates into CASSPDTGEGYTF.

This chain links TRBV5-4 with TRBJ2-1; TRBD2 aligns across 8 bases. The ends lost 4 bases at V and 5 bases at J; junction bases unmatched: 8. From germline, CDR1 is SGHNT and CDR2 YYREEE (reference sequence). The CDR3 spans 15 residues. CDR3: CASSPRTSPNNEQFF. Here the CDR3 DNA reads TGTGCCAGCAGCCCCAGGACTAGCCCGAACAATGAGCAGTTCTTC.

This sequence joins TRBV6-5 and TRBJ2-1; no firm D call. Per germline, CDR1 MNHEY and CDR2 SVGAGI. The V and J ends lost 4 bases and 0 bases respectively, with 10 bases between them. The CDR3 contains 15 residues. The CDR3 DNA reads as TGTGCCAGCAGTTCCCCGGGTAGCTCCTACAATGAGCAGTTCTTC. Residues: CASSSPGSSYNEQFF.

The rearrangement links TRBV7-3 to TRBJ2-3, with TRBD2 as a possible D gene (5 bases). Per the germline V gene, CDR1 is SGHTA and CDR2 is FQGTGA. Trimming shortened V by 5 bases and J by 2 bases, and 8 bases separated the two germline ends. CDR3 length equals 13 residues. The CDR3 region is CASSEGPTDTQYF. Written as DNA, the CDR3 is TGTGCCAGCAGCGAGGGTCCCACAGATACGCAGTATTTT.

This clone was seen a few times. The genes are TRBV4-1 and TRBJ2-7; 7 bases are a match to TRBD1. The germline CDR1 and CDR2 sequences are MGHRA and YSYEKL. The CDR3 spans 14 residues. V gave up 1 base and J gave up 0 bases; unmatched junction bases: 0. The CDR3 DNA reads TGCGCCAGCAGCCAAGGGGACAGCTCCTACGAGCAGTACTTC. Amino acid sequence: CASSQGDSSYEQYF.

This clone was counted between two and nine times. This chain links TRBV7-3 with TRBJ2-2; 9 bases match TRBD1. Germline CDR1 and CDR2: SGHTA and FQGTGA. Unmatched junction bases numbered 4, after V lost 6 bases and J lost 5 bases. The CDR3 contains 14 residues. The CDR3: CASRRDRETGELFF. Written as DNA, the CDR3 is TGTGCCAGCAGGCGGGACAGGGAGACCGGGGAGCTGTTTTTT. The variable domain in full, with the rest retrieved from reference TRBV7-3 and TRBJ2-2, is GAGVSQTPSNKVTEKGKYVELRCDPISGHTALYWYRQSLGQGPEFLIYFQGTGAADDSGLPNDRFFAVRPEGSVSTLKIQRTERGDSAVYLCASRRDRETGELFFGEGSRLTVL.

In its sample, this clone was seen a few times. This chain connects TRBV7-6 to TRBJ2-5, with D tentatively TRBD2 (6 bases). Germline loops: CDR1 SGHVS, CDR2 FNYEAQ. V lost 3 bases and J 10 bases, leaving 9 bases between the germline ends. The CDR3 is 11 residues long. The CDR3 DNA sequence: TGTGCCAGCAGCTTCGGGGAGGTCCAGTACTTC. Translation: CASSFGEVQYF.

The chain recombines TRBV5-1 with TRBJ2-1; D is possibly TRBD1 (6 bases). CDR3 length equals 17 residues. Trimming pared 4 bases from V and 8 bases from J, leaving 25 bases between. Looked up from germline, CDR1 is SGHRS and CDR2 is YFSETQ. This CDR3 is CASSPEGPGQGAHEQFF. For the CDR3, the DNA is TGCGCCAGCAGCCCTGAAGGACCGGGACAAGGAGCCCATGAGCAGTTCTTC.

The rearrangement links TRBV4-1 to TRBJ1-6; 7 bases are a match to TRBD1. V gave up 4 bases and J gave up 0 bases; unmatched junction bases: 15. Germline V CDR1 and CDR2: MGHRA, YSYEKL. The CDR3 covers 20 residues. Here the CDR3 DNA reads TGCGCCAGCAGCCCCTTCCGGGGACAGACACAGGGCTCCTATAATTCACCCCTCCACTTT. This translates into CASSPFRGQTQGSYNSPLHF.

The table lists this clone with a few counts. The rearrangement links TRBV6-6 to TRBJ1-2; TRBD1 aligns across 9 bases. Germline CDR1 reads MNHNY; CDR2 reads SVGAGI (reference sequence). J lost 4 bases, V lost 4 bases, and 10 bases had no gene match. The CDR3 contains 16 residues. The CDR3 region is CASSFSGTGTGYGYTF. CDR3 sequence (DNA): TGTGCCAGCAGTTTTTCCGGGACAGGGACGGGCTATGGCTACACCTTC.

This clone was detected only a few times. The chain employs TRBV5-1 and TRBJ2-3, with TRBD2 matching 9 bases. The CDR3 totals 17 residues. Unmatched junction bases numbered 13, after V lost 2 bases and J lost 6 bases. Germline V CDR1 and CDR2: SGHRS, YFSETQ. The CDR3 DNA reads as TGCGCCAGCAGCTTAACATGGGGCGGGAGGGCCACCGATACGCAGTATTTT. Its translation is CASSLTWGGRATDTQYF.

This chain joins TRBV7-3 and TRBJ2-5; 11 bases map to TRBD2. Germline lookup yields CDR1 SGHTA and CDR2 FQGTGA. This CDR3 contains 16 residues. Trimming took 5 bases from V and 3 from J; bases not matched to a gene: 8. The CDR3 bases are TGTGCCAGCAGCGTGACTAGCGGGAAAGGAAAAGAGACCCAGTACTTC. As protein: CASSVTSGKGKETQYF.

The CDR3 nucleotides read TGTGCCAGCGTCGGACAGGGTTGGAACACCGGGGAGCTGTTTTTT. Its translation is CASVGQGWNTGELFF. The V and J genes are TRBV28 and TRBJ2-2; TRBD1 matches 8 bases. In germline, CDR1 is MDHEN, CDR2 SYDVKM. V gave up 8 bases and J gave up 1 base; unmatched junction bases: 6. CDR3 length: 15 residues.

This clone was detected only a few times. The rearrangement uses TRBV6-5 and TRBJ1-6; 8 nucleotides line up with TRBD1. The V gene end was trimmed by 8 bases and the J gene end by 6 bases; junction bases not matched to a gene: 3. Germline V gene data show CDR1 as MNHEY and CDR2 as SVGAGI. This CDR3 contains 13 residues. CDR3 nucleotides: TGTGCCAGCGGGGGACAGGTTAATTCACCCCTCCACTTT. Translated: CASGGQVNSPLHF.